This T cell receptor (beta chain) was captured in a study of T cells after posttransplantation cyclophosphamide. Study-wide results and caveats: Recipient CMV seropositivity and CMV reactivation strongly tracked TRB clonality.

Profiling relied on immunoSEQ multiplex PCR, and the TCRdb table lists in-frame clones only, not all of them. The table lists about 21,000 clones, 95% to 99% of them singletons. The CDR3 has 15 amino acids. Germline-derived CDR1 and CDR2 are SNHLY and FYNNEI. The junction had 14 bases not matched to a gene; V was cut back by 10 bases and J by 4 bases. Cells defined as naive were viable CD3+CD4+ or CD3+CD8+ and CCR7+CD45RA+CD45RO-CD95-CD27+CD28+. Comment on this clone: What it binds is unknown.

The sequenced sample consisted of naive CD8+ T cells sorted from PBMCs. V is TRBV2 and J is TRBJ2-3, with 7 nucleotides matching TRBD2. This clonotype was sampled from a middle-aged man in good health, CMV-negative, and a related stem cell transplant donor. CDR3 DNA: TGTGCCAACCCGAAGGGCGGGAGTCCCGCAGATACGCAGTATTTT. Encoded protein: CANPKGGSPADTQYF.